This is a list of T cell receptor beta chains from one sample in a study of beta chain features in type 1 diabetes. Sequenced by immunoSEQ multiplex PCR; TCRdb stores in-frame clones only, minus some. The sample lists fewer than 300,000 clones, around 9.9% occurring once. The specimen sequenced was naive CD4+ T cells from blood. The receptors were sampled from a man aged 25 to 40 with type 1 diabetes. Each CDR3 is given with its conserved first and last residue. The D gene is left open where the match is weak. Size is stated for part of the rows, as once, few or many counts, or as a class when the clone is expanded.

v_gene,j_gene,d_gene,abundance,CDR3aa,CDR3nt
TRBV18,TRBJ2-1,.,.,CASSPGQPTLGNEQFF,TGTGCCAGCTCGCCCGGACAGCCGACCCTGGGCAATGAGCAGTTCTTC
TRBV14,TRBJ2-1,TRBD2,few,CASSQDRRGGAFEQFF,TGTGCCAGCAGCCAAGATCGTCGCGGGGGGGCTTTTGAGCAGTTCTTC
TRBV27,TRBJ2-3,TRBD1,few,CASRPGQGLGTQYF,TGTGCCAGCCGGCCGGGACAGGGTCTTGGTACGCAGTATTTT
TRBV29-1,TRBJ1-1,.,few,CSVEVGRGTEAFF,TGCAGCGTTGAAGTGGGCAGGGGAACTGAAGCTTTCTTT
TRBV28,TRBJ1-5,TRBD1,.,CASSSSGQGDQPQHF,TGTGCCAGCAGTTCTTCCGGACAGGGGGATCAGCCCCAGCATTTT
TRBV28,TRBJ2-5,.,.,CASTSKETQYF,TGTGCCAGCACCAGTAAAGAGACCCAGTACTTC
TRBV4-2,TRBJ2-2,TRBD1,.,CASSQGQGSGELFF,TGTGCCAGCAGCCAGGGACAGGGATCCGGGGAGCTGTTTTTT
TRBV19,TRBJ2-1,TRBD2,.,CASSGTSGGYNEQFF,TGTGCCAGTAGTGGGACTAGCGGGGGATACAATGAGCAGTTCTTC
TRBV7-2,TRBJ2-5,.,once,CASSLVWQGETQYF,TGTGCCAGCAGCTTAGTGTGGCAGGGAGAGACCCAGTACTTC
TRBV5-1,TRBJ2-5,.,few,CASSLAGKETQYF,TGCGCCAGCAGCTTGGCGGGAAAAGAGACCCAGTACTTC
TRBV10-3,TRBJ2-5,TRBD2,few,CAMSSGGAVETQYF,TGTGCCATGTCTAGCGGGGGGGCTGTGGAGACCCAGTACTTC
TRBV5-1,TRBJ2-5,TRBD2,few,CASSLAGTRQETQYF,TGCGCCAGCAGCTTGGCCGGGACTAGACAAGAGACCCAGTACTTC
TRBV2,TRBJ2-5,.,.,CASTTLETQYF,TGTGCCAGCACTACCTTGGAGACCCAGTACTTC
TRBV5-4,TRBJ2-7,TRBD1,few,CASSLPDRATYEQYF,TGTGCCAGCAGCTTACCAGACAGGGCCACCTACGAGCAGTACTTC
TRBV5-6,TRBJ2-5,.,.,CASSSSKGRETQYF,TGTGCCAGCAGCTCTTCAAAAGGGAGAGAGACCCAGTACTTC
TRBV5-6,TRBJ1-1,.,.,CASSPAGDREAFF,TGTGCCAGCAGCCCAGCGGGGGACCGTGAAGCTTTCTTT
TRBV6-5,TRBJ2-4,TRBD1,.,CASSYGPGTGKNIQYF,TGTGCCAGCAGTTACGGACCCGGGACAGGAAAAAACATTCAGTACTTC
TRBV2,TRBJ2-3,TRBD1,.,CASSEFRGRSTDTQYF,TGTGCCAGCAGTGAATTTAGGGGGCGATCCACAGATACGCAGTATTTT
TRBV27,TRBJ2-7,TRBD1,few,CASSSGTGGFEQYF,TGTGCCAGCAGCTCAGGGACAGGGGGCTTCGAGCAGTACTTC
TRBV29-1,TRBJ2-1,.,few,CSVVPPRGEQFF,TGCAGCGTTGTTCCCCCTCGCGGTGAGCAGTTCTTC
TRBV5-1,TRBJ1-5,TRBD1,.,CASRQGQGLGPQHF,TGCGCCAGCAGACAAGGACAGGGGCTAGGGCCCCAGCATTTT
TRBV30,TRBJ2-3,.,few,CAWSVLGTQYF,TGTGCCTGGAGTGTACTTGGTACGCAGTATTTT
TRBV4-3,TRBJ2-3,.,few,CASSQLWPPDTQYF,TGCGCCAGCAGCCAGCTTTGGCCCCCAGATACGCAGTATTTT
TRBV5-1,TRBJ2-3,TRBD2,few,CASSLDNRLAGTDTQYF,TGCGCCAGCAGCTTGGATAATAGGCTAGCGGGAACAGATACGCAGTATTTT
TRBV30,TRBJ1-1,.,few,CAWEKQPGNTEAFF,TGTGCCTGGGAGAAACAGCCGGGAAACACTGAAGCTTTCTTT
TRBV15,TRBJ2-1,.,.,CATSRDGSNSYNEQFF,TGTGCCACCAGCAGAGACGGTTCCAACTCCTACAATGAGCAGTTCTTC
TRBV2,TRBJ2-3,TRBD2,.,CASRSRLASTDTQYF,TGTGCCAGCAGGTCGCGACTAGCTAGCACAGATACGCAGTATTTT
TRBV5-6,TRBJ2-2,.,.,CAIGTPDTGELFF,TGTGCCATCGGGACTCCGGACACCGGGGAGCTGTTTTTT
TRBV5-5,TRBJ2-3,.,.,CASSLEQGTDTQYF,TGTGCCAGCAGCTTAGAACAGGGCACAGATACGCAGTATTTT
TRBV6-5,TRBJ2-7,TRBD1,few,CASSSGQETYEQYF,TGTGCCAGCAGCTCCGGACAGGAGACCTACGAGCAGTACTTC
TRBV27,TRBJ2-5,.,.,CPRLGHPATQYF,TGTCCAAGGTTGGGCCACCCCGCGACCCAGTACTTC
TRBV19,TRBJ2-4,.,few,CASSMNDRNIQYF,TGTGCCAGTAGTATGAACGACAGAAACATTCAGTACTTC
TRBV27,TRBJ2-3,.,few,CAIHGTQNPDTQYF,TGTGCCATACACGGGACACAAAATCCAGATACGCAGTATTTT
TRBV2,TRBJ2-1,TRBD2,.,CASIRLAGAHEQFF,TGTGCCAGCATTCGACTAGCGGGGGCTCATGAGCAGTTCTTC
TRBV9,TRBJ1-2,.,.,CASSVNRGGYTF,TGTGCCAGCAGCGTAAATAGGGGGGGCTACACCTTC
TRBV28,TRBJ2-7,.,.,CASSQRGYEQYF,TGTGCCAGCAGTCAAAGGGGGTACGAGCAGTACTTC
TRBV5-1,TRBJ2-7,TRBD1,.,CATRSTGQGREQYF,TGCGCCACGCGCTCCACGGGACAGGGCCGCGAGCAGTACTTC
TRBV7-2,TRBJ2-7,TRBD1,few,CASSQEPGGYEQYF,TGTGCCAGCAGCCAAGAGCCAGGGGGCTACGAGCAGTACTTC
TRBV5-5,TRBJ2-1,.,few,CASSLTSAYNEQFF,TGTGCCAGCAGCCTCACTAGTGCCTACAATGAGCAGTTCTTC
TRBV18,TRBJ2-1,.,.,CASSPTVPGFNEQFF,TGTGCCAGCTCGCCCACAGTCCCGGGGTTCAATGAGCAGTTCTTC
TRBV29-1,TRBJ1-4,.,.,CSVEGGQRGKLFF,TGCAGCGTTGAAGGAGGACAGCGGGGGAAACTGTTTTTT
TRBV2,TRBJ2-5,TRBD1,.,CASARDSQETQYF,TGTGCCAGCGCACGGGACAGTCAAGAGACCCAGTACTTC
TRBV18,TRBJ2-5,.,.,CASSPDRRETQYF,TGTGCCAGCTCACCAGACAGGCGGGAGACCCAGTACTTC
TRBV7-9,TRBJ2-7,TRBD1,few,CASSSIQATGFYEQYF,TGTGCCAGCAGCTCCATTCAAGCGACAGGGTTCTACGAGCAGTACTTC
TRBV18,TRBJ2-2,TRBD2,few,CASSPWTSGLNTGELFF,TGTGCCAGCTCCCCCTGGACTAGCGGTCTGAACACCGGGGAGCTGTTTTTT
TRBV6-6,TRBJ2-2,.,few,CASSYTGIGELFF,TGTGCCAGCAGTTACACGGGTATCGGGGAGCTGTTTTTT
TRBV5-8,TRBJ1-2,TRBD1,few,CASSLAGTGYGYTF,TGTGCCAGCAGCTTGGCCGGGACAGGCTATGGCTACACCTTC
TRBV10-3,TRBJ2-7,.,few,CAISESGGEQYF,TGTGCCATCAGTGAGTCCGGGGGCGAGCAGTACTTC